The 16 T cell receptor beta chains presented below share a single source sample, sequenced in a study of cytomegalovirus exposure and HLA in healthy donors. The PCR employed 60 Vbeta primers together with 13 Jbeta primers. Produced via immunoSEQ multiplex PCR; TCRdb's table is partial and in-frame only. The data hold 65,000 or so clones, with roughly two thirds observed a single time. The material sequenced was PBMCs. These receptor sequences come from a man aged 25 to 45 in good health and CMV-seronegative.

The gene calls are TRBV11-2 and TRBJ2-1; no clear D. Trimming pared 5 bases from V and 8 bases from J, leaving 7 bases between. This CDR3 comprises 11 residues. Germline V CDR1 and CDR2: SGHAT, FQNNGV. In nucleotides, the CDR3 is TGTGCCAGCAGCCTTCTCGATGAGCAGTTCTTC. Translated: CASSLLDEQFF.

This rearrangement joins TRBV4-1 to TRBJ1-2; 7 nucleotides agree with TRBD1. The CDR3 loop spans 16 amino acids. The V segment lost 1 base and the J segment 3 bases; nucleotides outside the gene matches: 8. Germline values: CDR1 MGHRA, CDR2 YSYEKL. CDR3 in DNA: TGCGCCAGCAGCCAAGCTGACGACAGGGCCCACTATGGCTACACCTTC. Its protein is CASSQADDRAHYGYTF.

The rearrangement uses TRBV7-2 and TRBJ2-3, with D uncertain. CDR1 is SGHTA, CDR2 FQGNSA, per germline. Trimming pared 0 bases from V and 1 base from J, leaving 5 bases between. The CDR3 runs 14 residues. The CDR3 DNA reads as TGTGCCAGCAGCTTAGCAGTAGGCACAGATACGCAGTATTTT. Protein: CASSLAVGTDTQYF.

This clone turned up a few times. The rearrangement joins TRBV15 to TRBJ2-3, with 10 nucleotides matching TRBD1. The CDR3 is made up of 14 amino acids. The junction had 2 bases not matched to a gene; V was cut back by 3 bases and J by 5 bases. In germline, CDR1 is LNHNV, CDR2 YYDKDF (reference sequence). For the CDR3, the DNA is TGTGCCACCAGCAGGGACAGGGGGGGAGATACGCAGTATTTT. Protein sequence: CATSRDRGGDTQYF.

This chain links TRBV27 with TRBJ2-5; the D gene is possibly TRBD1 (5 bases). The CDR3 has 13 residues. Germline V gives CDR1 MNHEY, CDR2 SMNVEV (reference sequence). Trimming pared 4 bases from V and 1 base from J, leaving 7 bases between. The CDR3: CASSSRAQETQYF. In DNA, the CDR3 is TGTGCCAGCAGTTCCAGGGCCCAAGAGACCCAGTACTTC.

The chain's CDR3 is CASSIPSGEETQYF. The DNA of the CDR3 is TGTGCCAGTAGTATCCCTAGCGGGGAAGAGACCCAGTACTTC. The chain couples TRBV19 to TRBJ2-5, with 9 positions matching TRBD2. Trimming at V came to 3 bases and at J to 3 bases, leaving 2 bases not matched to a gene. This CDR3 is built from 14 residues. Germline lookup yields CDR1 LNHDA and CDR2 SQIVND (reference sequence).

This clone appeared once. This chain links TRBV6-5 with TRBJ2-7, with a possible D match to TRBD2 (5 bases). V lost 0 bases to trimming and J lost 3 bases, with 9 bases between them. CDR1 is MNHEY, CDR2 SVGAGI, per germline. The CDR3 is made up of 14 amino acids. CDR3 amino acids: CASSYSLGSYEQYF. The DNA of the CDR3 is TGTGCCAGCAGTTACTCCCTAGGGAGCTACGAGCAGTACTTC.

This clone was seen only a few times. The V call is TRBV5-8, the J call TRBJ2-3, with TRBD2 as a possible D gene (6 bases). The CDR3 covers 15 residues. Germline V gene lookup returns CDR1 SGHTS and CDR2 YDEGEE. V shed 3 bases and J shed 0 bases, with 11 bases lying between them. DNA of the CDR3: TGTGCCAGCAGCTACCCCGGGGGAAGCACAGATACGCAGTATTTT. It encodes CASSYPGGSTDTQYF.

The chain employs TRBV13 and TRBJ2-7; tentative D call: TRBD2 (5 bases). Trimming left V 5 bases short and J 7 bases short, with 12 bases between. The germline gives CDR1 PRHDT, CDR2 FYEKMQ (reference sequence). This CDR3 is built from 12 residues. This CDR3 is CASSRLRGEQYF. The CDR3 DNA is TGTGCCAGCAGCCGGCTCCGGGGAGAGCAGTACTTC.

The V gene is TRBV7-3, the J gene TRBJ1-1; D is uncertain. Trimming removed 5 bases at V and 6 bases at J, with 16 bases between. Per germline, CDR1 SGHTA and CDR2 FQGTGA. This CDR3 region has 14 residues. The chain's CDR3 is CASSPAPGSPEAFF. The CDR3 bases are TGTGCCAGCAGCCCCGCCCCAGGCTCCCCTGAAGCTTTCTTT.

This CDR3 reads CASSQVAGGTYNEQFF. CDR3 sequence (DNA): TGTGCCAGCAGCCAAGTAGCGGGGGGAACCTACAATGAGCAGTTCTTC. The chain joins TRBV4-2 to TRBJ2-1, with 10 bases lining up with TRBD2. The CDR3 runs 16 residues. V gave up 1 base and J gave up 2 bases; unmatched junction bases: 2. Germline lookup yields CDR1 LGHNA and CDR2 YNFKEQ.

The rearrangement joins TRBV5-1 to TRBJ2-1, with TRBD2 matching over 10 bases. There are 13 residues in the CDR3. V gave up 7 bases and J gave up 5 bases; unmatched junction bases: 3. The germline gives CDR1 SGHRS, CDR2 YFSETQ. In DNA, the CDR3 is TGCGCCAGCGGACTAGCGGAAAACAATGAGCAGTTCTTC. Protein product: CASGLAENNEQFF.

This clone is a singleton in its sample. CDR3: CASRGGQGVSGELFF. CDR3 in DNA: TGTGCCAGCAGAGGGGGACAGGGAGTGTCTGGGGAGCTGTTTTTT. This chain connects TRBV2 to TRBJ2-2; 9 bases match TRBD1. After removal of 6 bases from V and 8 bases from J, the junction contained 10 bases not matched to a gene. There are 15 residues in the CDR3. Germline V CDR1 and CDR2: SNHLY, FYNNEI.

CDR3 region: CAAALAGQGMYEQYF. For the CDR3, the DNA is TGTGCCGCAGCCCTTGCCGGACAGGGGATGTACGAGCAGTACTTC. The genes are TRBV6-6 and TRBJ2-7; 9 positions match TRBD1. There are 15 residues in the CDR3. Unmatched junction bases numbered 15, after V lost 11 bases and J lost 4 bases. Germline V lookup: CDR1 MNHNY, CDR2 SVGAGI (reference sequence).

The chain is built from TRBV30 and TRBJ2-3, with D unclear. Germline assignment: CDR1 GTSNPN and CDR2 SVGIG (reference sequence). The CDR3 extends over 13 amino acids. Trimming left V 4 bases short and J 1 base short, with 9 bases between. In DNA, the CDR3 is TGTGCCTGGACTTTGGGCGGCACAGATACGCAGTATTTT. Its protein is CAWTLGGTDTQYF.

The V and J genes are TRBV7-9 and TRBJ2-1; 10 positions agree with TRBD2. This CDR3 contains 19 residues. CDR1 and CDR2 (germline): SEHNR, FQNEAQ (reference sequence). Trimming removed 5 bases from V and 0 bases from J; junction bases left unmatched: 13. CDR3 in amino acids: CASSSSGGPISGSYNEQFF. CDR3 bases: TGTGCCAGCAGCAGTAGCGGGGGGCCCATATCGGGCTCCTACAATGAGCAGTTCTTC.